The 24 T cell receptor beta chains below were found in one sample sequenced in a study of human T cells and chemical hapten exposure. TCRdb independently ran MiXCR on the RACE reads; one entry per CDR3 protein. This table holds 360,000 or so distinct CDR3 sequences, about 6.9% found once. Sample time point: patch test 2, 6 weeks after DPC sensitization. Treatment: therapeutic diphenylcyclopropenone sensitization with weekly scalp DPC. Sequenced material: whole blood, taken in connection with sensitization to the hapten diphenylcyclopropenone (DPC). The receptors were gathered from a woman aged 18-30 years with alopecia areata. Some clones in this sample may be carry-over from other donors' samples.

There are many counts of this clonotype. The genes are TRBV18 and TRBJ2-3; TRBD1 matches 12 bases. Germline trimming cut 6 bases from V and 1 base from J; bases unmatched to any gene: 8. Germline CDR1 reads KGHSH; CDR2 reads LQKENI. The CDR3 totals 17 residues. The CDR3 DNA follows: TGTGCCAGCTCCCGAGCTGGGACAGGGGGCGGCACAGATACGCAGTATTTT. This codes for CASSRAGTGGGTDTQYF.

This clonotype was counted between two and nine times. The J gene is TRBJ2-5, the V gene TRBV4-1; 7 bases align to TRBD1. CDR3 length: 16 residues. V trimming: 0 bases; J trimming: 3 bases; junction bases outside the gene matches: 7. Looked up from germline, CDR1 is MGHRA and CDR2 is YSYEKL. In nucleotides, the CDR3 is TGCGCCAGCAGCCAAGAATCCCGGCAGGGGGAAGAGACCCAGTACTTC. Encoded protein: CASSQESRQGEETQYF.

This clonotype was counted between two and nine times. The rearrangement joins TRBV7-8 to TRBJ2-1; D is unclear. The CDR3 consists of 17 residues. V shed 1 base and J shed 2 bases, with 15 bases lying between them. Per the germline V gene, CDR1 is SGHVS and CDR2 is FQNEAQ. The DNA for the CDR3 is TGTGCCAGCAGCTTAGTTCGTTACGGGCAGACCTACAATGAGCAGTTCTTC. It encodes CASSLVRYGQTYNEQFF.

The chain couples TRBV7-2 to TRBJ2-3; 7 bases align to TRBD2. Germline loops: CDR1 SGHTA, CDR2 FQGNSA. The V segment lost 2 bases and the J segment 5 bases; nucleotides outside the gene matches: 13. This CDR3 is built from 17 residues. The CDR3 sequence is CASSLLFAGVKGDTQYF. CDR3 nucleotide sequence: TGTGCCAGCAGCTTATTATTCGCGGGGGTGAAGGGAGATACGCAGTATTTT. Full variable domain (missing parts from reference TRBV7-2 and TRBJ2-3): GAGVSQSPSNKVTEKGKDVELRCDPISGHTALYWYRQSLGQGLEFLIYFQGNSAPDKSGLPSDRFSAERTGGSVSTLTIQRTQQEDSAVYLCASSLLFAGVKGDTQYFGPGTRLTVL.

This clonotype was counted between two and nine times. The CDR3 loop reads CASSLTAGLVNEQFF. The CDR3 nucleotides read TGTGCCAGCAGTTTGACAGCGGGTTTGGTTAATGAGCAGTTCTTC. The J gene is TRBJ2-1, the V gene TRBV12-3 or TRBV12-4, with D tentatively TRBD2 (6 bases). V gave up 3 bases and J gave up 7 bases, with 16 bases separating them. The CDR3 runs to 15 residues.

This clonotype occurred many times. The chain recombines TRBV7-3 with TRBJ1-6, with a tentative D call TRBD1 (6 bases). Germline V CDR1 and CDR2: SGHTA, FQGTGA. The CDR3 contains 13 residues. V lost 5 bases, J lost 10 bases, and 12 bases lay in between. The CDR3 loop is CASSVTGNSPLHF. In nucleotides, the CDR3 is TGTGCCAGCAGCGTGACAGGCAACTCACCCCTCCACTTT.

This clonotype was picked up a small number of times. The rearrangement joins TRBV5-1 to TRBJ1-2, with D unclear. Trimming pared 7 bases from V and 2 bases from J, leaving 15 bases between. The germline V gene encodes CDR1 SGHRS and CDR2 YFSETQ. This CDR3 is 14 amino acids long. In DNA, the CDR3 is TGCGCCAGCGGATCACGGTTCGGCAACTATGGCTACACCTTC. Protein product: CASGSRFGNYGYTF.

This sequence joins TRBV7-2 and TRBJ1-3, with D possibly TRBD1 on 5 matching bases. The V gene's germline CDR1 is SGHTA and CDR2 FQGNSA. The V and J ends lost 5 bases and 1 base respectively, with 12 bases between them. The CDR3 is 15 amino acids. The DNA of the CDR3 is TGTGCCAGCAGCATAACAGGCAAATCTGGAAACACCATATATTTT. This sequence encodes CASSITGKSGNTIYF.

This clonotype was recorded a few times. This rearrangement joins TRBV7-2 to TRBJ2-5, with D possibly called TRBD1 or TRBD2 (5 bases each). V was cut by 3 bases and J by 2 bases, with 10 bases left in between. CDR1 is SGHTA, CDR2 FQGNSA, per germline. CDR3 length equals 14 residues. CDR3 region: CASSLGPKQETQYF. Here the CDR3 DNA reads TGTGCCAGCAGCTTGGGACCGAAACAAGAGACCCAGTACTTC. The full variable domain, completed using reference TRBV7-2 and TRBJ2-5, is GAGVSQSPSNKVTEKGKDVELRCDPISGHTALYWYRQSLGQGLEFLIYFQGNSAPDKSGLPSDRFSAERTGGSVSTLTIQRTQQEDSAVYLCASSLGPKQETQYFGPGTRLLVL.

This chain joins TRBV6-2 or TRBV6-3 and TRBJ2-2; D might be TRBD2 (6 bases). The length of the CDR3 is 15 residues. CDR1 and CDR2 from the germline V gene are MNHEY and SVGEGT. Between the trimmed V and J ends, which lost 4 bases and 4 bases, there was a span of 13 bases. CDR3 protein: CASSSEGRPTGELFF. CDR3 nucleotide sequence: TGTGCCAGCAGTTCGGAGGGGAGGCCCACCGGGGAGCTGTTTTTT.

The gene calls are TRBV2 and TRBJ1-5, with TRBD1 identical over 11 bases. Germline V lookup: CDR1 SNHLY, CDR2 FYNNEI. V dropped 3 bases and J dropped 6; count of bases not matched to a gene: 1. This CDR3 contains 14 residues. Written as DNA, the CDR3 is TGTGCCAGCAGTGACGGGACAGGGGGTCAGCCCCAGCATTTT. Its translation: CASSDGTGGQPQHF.

Ten or more counts support this clonotype. V gene TRBV27 combines with J gene TRBJ1-4; TRBD1 agrees at 7 bases. This CDR3 is 15 amino acids long. CDR1 and CDR2 from the germline V gene are MNHEY and SMNVEV (reference sequence). After removal of 5 bases from V and 1 base from J, the junction contained 4 bases not matched to a gene. The CDR3 DNA reads TGTGCCAGCAGTAGGGGGCTCCAAACTAATGAAAAACTGTTTTTT. This codes for CASSRGLQTNEKLFF.

The CDR3 region has the DNA TGCGCCAGCAGCCGGAAAAGGGAGGGAGACTATGGCTACACCTTC. This gives the protein CASSRKREGDYGYTF. The J gene is TRBJ1-2, the V gene TRBV4-1; D remains ambiguous. Per germline, CDR1 MGHRA and CDR2 YSYEKL. V lost 4 bases and J lost 3, with 15 bases in between. This CDR3 has 15 amino acids.

The chain carries TRBV7-9 and TRBJ2-5, with 9 bases identical to TRBD2. Germline values: CDR1 SEHNR, CDR2 FQNEAQ (reference sequence). V shed 5 bases, J shed 0 bases, and the junction held 13 bases outside the gene matches. There are 18 residues in the CDR3. The CDR3 loop is CASSPAGGQGPYQETQYF. DNA of the CDR3: TGTGCCAGCAGCCCTGCGGGGGGGCAGGGTCCGTACCAAGAGACCCAGTACTTC.

J is TRBJ2-5 and V is TRBV7-2, with D perhaps TRBD1 (6 bases). The V end lost 2 bases, the J end lost 5 bases, and 12 bases lay between the germline ends. Germline V gene sequence: CDR1 SGHTA, CDR2 FQGNSA. The CDR3 is 14 residues long. CDR3 nucleotides: TGTGCCAGCAGCTTACTCACAGGGTGGGAGACCCAGTACTTC. It yields the protein CASSLLTGWETQYF.

This clonotype was counted at least ten times. The V call is TRBV4-3, the J call TRBJ2-1, with D uncertain. V shed 4 bases and J shed 7 bases, with 11 bases lying between them. CDR1 and CDR2 (germline): LGHNA, YSLEER. This CDR3 is built from 13 residues. Here the CDR3 reads CASSPNLINEQFF. The CDR3 bases are TGCGCCAGCAGCCCGAATCTCATAAATGAGCAGTTCTTC.

This clonotype appeared many times. V and J are TRBV11-2 and TRBJ2-7; perhaps TRBD2 as D (7 bases). V lost 0 bases to trimming and J lost 4 bases, with 10 bases between them. The CDR3 covers 14 residues. Germline-derived CDR1 and CDR2 are SGHAT and FQNNGV. The CDR3 nucleotides read TGTGCCAGCAGCTTAGACGGGGGGCGATACGAGCAGTACTTC. Amino acids: CASSLDGGRYEQYF.

This clonotype occurred many times. This chain uses TRBV7-9 with TRBJ2-7, with 8 bases fitting TRBD1. Germline V CDR1 and CDR2: SEHNR, FQNEAQ (reference sequence). Trimming cost V 5 bases and J 2 bases; bases outside gene matches: 8. The CDR3 length is 15 residues. CDR3 sequence reads: CASSERDRSTYEQYF. CDR3 DNA sequence: TGTGCCAGCAGCGAGAGGGACAGGTCCACCTACGAGCAGTACTTC.

Only a few counts were recorded for this clonotype. In DNA form, the CDR3 reads TGTGCCAGCAGCGTAGGGGAGCAATATACGCAGTATTTT. Translated: CASSVGEQYTQYF. The chain joins TRBV9 to TRBJ2-3; D might be TRBD2 (5 bases). V dropped 0 bases and J dropped 7 bases, with 9 bases sitting between them. This CDR3 is 13 amino acids long. CDR1 and CDR2 from the germline V gene are SGDLS and YYNGEE.

The table lists this clonotype with a few counts. The genes are TRBV6-2 or TRBV6-3 and TRBJ1-2, with no clear D. This CDR3 comprises 13 residues. Trimming stripped 4 bases from V and 0 bases from J, with 6 bases between. Germline CDR1 reads MNHEY; CDR2 reads SVGEGT. The CDR3 bases are TGTGCCAGCAGTTCCAGGACTAACTATGGCTACACCTTC. It encodes CASSSRTNYGYTF.

J is TRBJ2-1 and V is TRBV2; 9 nucleotides line up with TRBD2. CDR1 is SNHLY and CDR2 is FYNNEI in the germline V gene. With 4 bases clipped from V and 5 bases from J, the junction kept 0 bases outside the gene matches. The CDR3 contains 13 residues. CDR3 in DNA: TGTGCCAGCAGTGTAGCGGGGGACAATGAGCAGTTCTTC. Translated: CASSVAGDNEQFF.

This clonotype was observed a handful of times. The chain is built from TRBV9 and TRBJ2-7; D is undetermined. This CDR3 is built from 14 residues. V was pared by 0 bases and J by 4 bases, with 11 bases between. Germline V gene data show CDR1 as SGDLS and CDR2 as YYNGEE. CDR3 sequence reads: CASSVGGSSYEQYF. CDR3 coding DNA: TGTGCCAGCAGCGTAGGTGGCAGTTCATACGAGCAGTACTTC.

This chain's CDR3 is CASSFGHGDTQYF. CDR3 bases: TGTGCCAGCAGCTTTGGCCATGGAGATACGCAGTATTTT. The V and J genes are TRBV11-3 and TRBJ2-3; D gene ambiguous. Germline CDR1 reads SGHNT; CDR2 reads YENEEA. This CDR3 is built from 13 residues. Trimming removed 3 bases at V and 5 bases at J, with 9 bases between.

This clonotype was counted ten times or more. The gene calls are TRBV20-1 and TRBJ2-6; TRBD1 is a possible D gene (6 bases). The V gene's germline CDR1 is DFQATT and CDR2 SNEGSKA (reference sequence). CDR3 length: 15 amino acids. The V end was cut by 0 bases, the J end by 3 bases, with 9 bases between. CDR3: CSAREGGFGANVLTF. The CDR3 region has the DNA TGCAGTGCTAGAGAAGGGGGATTTGGGGCCAACGTCCTGACTTTC.